The next 27 T cell receptor beta chains were all read from a single sample in a study of blood T cell repertoires in COVID-19. The repertoire was sequenced with immunoSEQ multiplex PCR; TCRdb's copy has only in-frame clones and lacks some. The sample shows about 140,000 clones, roughly four fifths of them seen only once. Sequenced: peripheral blood. The receptors derive from a woman aged 80 or older with acute or convalescent COVID-19.

The chain links TRBV19 to TRBJ1-1, with D maybe TRBD1 (6 bases). This CDR3 region has 14 residues. V was cut by 6 bases and J by 4 bases, with 15 bases left in between. Germline-derived CDR1 and CDR2 are LNHDA and SQIVND (reference sequence). The CDR3: CASRRGGWGTEAFF. The CDR3 DNA is TGTGCCAGTAGAAGGGGGGGCTGGGGCACTGAAGCTTTCTTT.

This clone appeared a single time. The CDR3 coding sequence is TGTGCCAGTAGTATAGCAGCGGGTGGGCCCCATGAGCAGTTCTTC. As protein: CASSIAAGGPHEQFF. V is TRBV19 and J is TRBJ2-1; the D gene is possibly TRBD2 (6 bases). Trimming left V 1 base short and J 8 bases short, with 15 bases between. The CDR3 is made up of 15 amino acids. Germline lookup yields CDR1 LNHDA and CDR2 SQIVND (reference sequence). The full variable domain, rest sourced from reference TRBV19 and TRBJ2-1, is DGGITQSPKYLFRKEGQNVTLSCEQNLNHDAMYWYRQDPGQGLRLIYYSQIVNDFQKGDIAEGYSVSREKKESFPLTVTSAQKNPTAFYLCASSIAAGGPHEQFFGPGTRLTVL.

The CDR3 loop is CASTPAGINYNEQFF. The CDR3 DNA reads as TGTGCCAGTACCCCAGCGGGAATTAACTACAATGAGCAGTTCTTC. The chain uses TRBV19 and TRBJ2-1, with 7 bases lining up with TRBD2. The CDR3 length is 15 residues. The germline V gene has CDR1 LNHDA and CDR2 SQIVND (reference sequence). V was clipped by 7 bases and J by 3 bases; unmatched bases: 9.

The chain couples TRBV4-2 to TRBJ1-5, with TRBD1 matching over 9 bases. This CDR3 comprises 19 residues. The germline V gene encodes CDR1 LGHNA and CDR2 YNFKEQ. The J segment lost 2 bases and the V segment lost 0 bases, leaving 11 bases of the junction unmatched. This CDR3 reads CASSQDVRATGGGNQPQHF. The DNA of the CDR3 is TGTGCCAGCAGCCAAGATGTCAGGGCGACAGGGGGTGGCAATCAGCCCCAGCATTTT.

V and J are TRBV10-1 and TRBJ2-3; 11 positions match TRBD2. J gave up 3 bases and V 1 base, and 3 bases lay outside the gene matches. Looked up from germline, CDR1 is WNHNN and CDR2 is SYGVQD (reference sequence). This CDR3 is built from 16 residues. The CDR3 sequence: CASSEWASGRTDTQYF. The CDR3 nucleotides read TGCGCCAGCAGTGAGTGGGCTAGCGGGAGGACAGATACGCAGTATTTT.

This clone was observed a single time. The chain is built from TRBV5-3 and TRBJ2-1; TRBD2 is a possible D gene (6 bases). TRBV5-3 is an ORF; its function is uncertain. This CDR3 is 15 amino acids long. V shed 1 base and J shed 12 bases, with 20 bases lying between them. This chain's CDR3 is CARSLSRDGRSVQFF. In DNA, the CDR3 is TGTGCCAGAAGCTTGAGCCGGGACGGGAGAAGTGTGCAGTTCTTC.

The CDR3 sequence: CASSQEWIEGTYEQYF. The DNA for the CDR3 is TGCGCCAGCAGCCAAGAGTGGATAGAGGGAACCTACGAGCAGTACTTC. The rearrangement joins TRBV4-1 to TRBJ2-7, with D possibly being TRBD2 (5 bases). Trimming stripped 0 bases from V and 2 bases from J, with 14 bases between. Germline V gene lookup returns CDR1 MGHRA and CDR2 YSYEKL. CDR3 length: 16 amino acids.

The chain combines TRBV4-1 with TRBJ2-1, with 8 bases fitting TRBD2. The junction had 14 bases not matched to a gene; V was cut back by 8 bases and J by 5 bases. The CDR3 length is 16 residues. CDR1 is MGHRA, CDR2 YSYEKL, per germline. CDR3 in DNA: TGCGCCAGCTCCTGGGCGGGGGGCCTCAAGAACAATGAGCAGTTCTTC. Residues: CASSWAGGLKNNEQFF.

This chain joins TRBV18 and TRBJ1-3; a possible D gene is TRBD1 (5 bases). Germline V lookup: CDR1 KGHSH, CDR2 LQKENI. The CDR3 length is 15 residues. Trimming stripped 2 bases from V and 0 bases from J, with 8 bases between. The CDR3: CASSPTGVSGNTIYF. CDR3 DNA: TGTGCCAGCTCACCAACGGGGGTCTCTGGAAACACCATATATTTT.

The rearrangement joins TRBV5-1 to TRBJ2-3; D is unresolved. Germline V gene sequence: CDR1 SGHRS, CDR2 YFSETQ. With 8 bases removed from V and 2 bases from J, the gap between germline ends came to 15 bases. The CDR3 is 14 amino acids. Here the CDR3 reads CASCPFRLTDTQYF. The CDR3 bases are TGCGCCAGTTGCCCATTCCGACTCACAGATACGCAGTATTTT.

The V gene is TRBV28, the J gene TRBJ2-3; 9 nucleotides line up with TRBD2. The germline V gene has CDR1 MDHEN and CDR2 SYDVKM. The V gene end was trimmed by 4 bases and the J gene end by 6 bases; junction bases not matched to a gene: 2. The length of the CDR3 is 13 residues. CDR3 nucleotide sequence: TGTGCCAGCAGTTGGCTAGCGGGGGATACGCAGTATTTT. This sequence encodes CASSWLAGDTQYF. Full variable domain (rest looked up from reference TRBV28 and TRBJ2-3): DVKVTQSSRYLVKRTGEKVFLECVQDMDHENMFWYRQDPGLGLRLIYFSYDVKMKEKGDIPEGYSVSREKKERFSLILESASTNQTSMYLCASSWLAGDTQYFGPGTRLTVL.

The chain joins TRBV6-5 to TRBJ2-5; 7 bases agree with TRBD2. Trimming removed 6 bases from V and 6 bases from J; junction bases left unmatched: 10. Germline CDR1 reads MNHEY; CDR2 reads SVGAGI. The CDR3 contains 14 residues. In DNA form, the CDR3 reads TGTGCCAGCAGGCCCTGGGGGGAGGGGAAGACCCAGTACTTC. This gives the protein CASRPWGEGKTQYF.

The chain recombines TRBV3-1 (or the pseudogene TRBV3-2) with TRBJ2-5; 9 nucleotides match TRBD1. This CDR3 comprises 15 residues. The J segment lost 2 bases and the V segment lost 2 bases, leaving 3 bases of the junction unmatched. In germline, CDR1 is LGHDT, CDR2 YNNKEL (reference sequence). The CDR3 bases are TGTGCCAGCAGCCAAAGACAGGGGGGTCAAGAGACCCAGTACTTC. Translation: CASSQRQGGQETQYF.

V and J are TRBV28 and TRBJ1-3; D gene uncertain. CDR3 length: 13 residues. Trimming took off 5 bases at V and 0 bases at J, with 5 bases between the two ends. Per the germline V gene, CDR1 is MDHEN and CDR2 is SYDVKM. The CDR3 here is CASSINSGNTIYF. The CDR3 region has the DNA TGTGCCAGCAGTATAAACTCTGGAAACACCATATATTTT.

The chain uses TRBV11-2 and TRBJ2-3; no reliable D call. Per the germline V gene, CDR1 is SGHAT and CDR2 is FQNNGV. Trimming pared 5 bases from V and 5 bases from J, leaving 17 bases between. The CDR3 is made up of 15 amino acids. In nucleotides, the CDR3 is TGTGCCAGCAGCCTCACGGGTTTCCCGGGAGATACGCAGTATTTT. It yields the protein CASSLTGFPGDTQYF. The variable domain in full, with the rest retrieved from reference TRBV11-2 and TRBJ2-3, is EAGVAQSPRYKIIEKRQSVAFWCNPISGHATLYWYQQILGQGPKLLIQFQNNGVVDDSQLPKDRFSAERLKGVDSTLKIQPAKLEDSAVYLCASSLTGFPGDTQYFGPGTRLTVL.

The chain is built from TRBV5-6 and TRBJ2-5, with 12 bases lining up with TRBD2. The CDR3 is 16 residues long. Germline V gene sequence: CDR1 SGHDT, CDR2 YYEEEE. The ends lost 0 bases at V and 4 bases at J; junction bases unmatched: 4. This CDR3 is CASSLASGGARETQYF. DNA for the CDR3: TGTGCCAGCAGCTTGGCTAGCGGGGGGGCCCGAGAGACCCAGTACTTC.

This chain links TRBV7-2 with TRBJ1-4, with no clear D. V was clipped by 1 base and J by 5 bases, with 8 bases between them. The germline V gene encodes CDR1 SGHTA and CDR2 FQGNSA. There are 14 residues in the CDR3. The DNA for the CDR3 is TGTGCCAGCAGCTTAGGTTGGCGGAATGAAAAACTGTTTTTT. This gives the protein CASSLGWRNEKLFF.

The V and J genes are TRBV28 and TRBJ1-2; TRBD1 aligns across 7 bases. Germline V gives CDR1 MDHEN, CDR2 SYDVKM. The V segment lost 5 bases and the J segment 2 bases; nucleotides outside the gene matches: 11. The CDR3 sequence is 16 residues long. The CDR3 loop reads CASSSGGDRLNYGYTF. For the CDR3, the DNA is TGTGCCAGCAGTAGCGGTGGGGACAGATTAAACTATGGCTACACCTTC.

J is TRBJ2-3 and V is TRBV28; 7 bases align to TRBD2. Per the germline V gene, CDR1 is MDHEN and CDR2 is SYDVKM. Trimming at V came to 6 bases and at J to 4 bases, leaving 7 bases not matched to a gene. The CDR3 is 14 amino acids. The CDR3 region is CASSSGGFADTQYF. CDR3 in DNA: TGTGCCAGCAGCTCGGGGGGTTTCGCAGATACGCAGTATTTT. The entire variable domain, with the rest obtained from reference TRBV28 and TRBJ2-3, is as follows: DVKVTQSSRYLVKRTGEKVFLECVQDMDHENMFWYRQDPGLGLRLIYFSYDVKMKEKGDIPEGYSVSREKKERFSLILESASTNQTSMYLCASSSGGFADTQYFGPGTRLTVL.

The chain joins TRBV5-1 to TRBJ1-2; unclear D gene. The germline CDR1 and CDR2 sequences are SGHRS and YFSETQ. The CDR3 is made up of 13 amino acids. V gave up 2 bases and J gave up 3 bases, with 8 bases separating them. CDR3 sequence: CASSLLGDYGYTF. CDR3 DNA sequence: TGCGCCAGCAGCTTATTGGGCGACTATGGCTACACCTTC.

This clone was observed once. CDR3 residues: CSVGGLVINEQFF. The CDR3 nucleotides read TGCAGCGTTGGGGGACTAGTGATCAATGAGCAGTTCTTC. The chain employs TRBV29-1 and TRBJ2-1, with TRBD2 matching over 8 bases. The CDR3 spans 13 residues. V lost 4 bases to trimming and J lost 6 bases; unmatched junction nucleotides: 5. The germline gives CDR1 SQVTM, CDR2 ANQGSEA.

The chain carries TRBV2 and TRBJ1-5; maybe TRBD1 (5 bases). The V gene lost 3 bases and the J gene lost 7 bases, with 22 bases spanning the gap. Germline-derived CDR1 and CDR2 are SNHLY and FYNNEI. This CDR3 contains 17 residues. In DNA, the CDR3 is TGTGCCAGCAGTGAGAGGTTGGAAGGGGTAAAAAGCCAGCCCCAGCATTTT. Protein: CASSERLEGVKSQPQHF.

The chain combines TRBV18 with TRBJ1-5; D is unresolved. Germline loops: CDR1 KGHSH, CDR2 LQKENI. Trimming stripped 6 bases from V and 0 bases from J, with 6 bases between. This CDR3 region has 13 residues. The CDR3: CASSTYSNQPQHF. In DNA, the CDR3 is TGTGCCAGCTCTACTTATAGCAATCAGCCCCAGCATTTT.

The chain recombines TRBV27 with TRBJ2-2; TRBD2 agrees at 12 bases. CDR3 size: 15 residues. The germline V gene encodes CDR1 MNHEY and CDR2 SMNVEV (reference sequence). V gave up 11 bases and J gave up 1 base; unmatched junction bases: 5. The CDR3 sequence: CAVLAGGQNTGELFF. The CDR3 DNA reads TGTGCCGTTCTAGCGGGGGGGCAGAACACCGGGGAGCTGTTTTTT.

The chain is built from TRBV25-1 and TRBJ2-1, with TRBD2 matching 10 bases. The CDR3 extends over 15 amino acids. CDR1 and CDR2 (germline): MGHDK, SYGVNS. Trimming at V came to 6 bases and at J to 2 bases, leaving 4 bases not matched to a gene. The CDR3 DNA is TGTGCCAGCAGACCTAGCGGGAGCACCTACAATGAGCAGTTCTTC. This encodes CASRPSGSTYNEQFF.

The chain joins TRBV19 to TRBJ1-5; D gene ambiguous. Between the trimmed V and J ends, which lost 3 bases and 6 bases, there was a span of 12 bases. The V gene's germline CDR1 is LNHDA and CDR2 SQIVND (reference sequence). The CDR3 length is 14 residues. CDR3 DNA sequence: TGTGCCAGTAGTATCCCGGACTTGGGTCAGCCCCAGCATTTT. Its translation: CASSIPDLGQPQHF.

The chain employs TRBV28 and TRBJ2-1, with 7 nucleotides matching TRBD1. The V segment lost 7 bases and the J segment 6 bases; nucleotides outside the gene matches: 9. Germline V lookup: CDR1 MDHEN, CDR2 SYDVKM. The CDR3 length is 14 residues. This CDR3 is CASITGQLPNEQFF. CDR3 in DNA: TGTGCCAGCATAACGGGACAGTTGCCCAATGAGCAGTTCTTC.